The 27 T cell receptor beta chains in this list originate from one sample, sequenced in a study of OX40 agonist ivuxolimab in advanced cancers. TCRdb keeps only in-frame clones here, not all; method: immunoSEQ multiplex PCR. The table includes tens of thousands of clones, around nine tenths detected once. The sequencing used CD4+ or CD8+ T cells sorted from blood, collected in a trial of the OX40 agonist ivuxolimab. These receptors all stem from an adult with an advanced solid tumor such as melanoma, head and neck, liver or kidney cancer.

This clone was counted once. CDR3 nucleotide sequence: TGTGCCAGCTCACCACTCGGGGGCGGAAACATTCAGTACTTC. Encoded protein: CASSPLGGGNIQYF. The gene calls are TRBV18 and TRBJ2-4; D tentatively fits TRBD1 or TRBD2 (6 bases each). This CDR3 has 14 residues. Germline CDR1 reads KGHSH; CDR2 reads LQKENI. Trimming took 1 base from V and 6 from J, leaving 10 bases between them. Full variable domain (outside the CDR3, taken from reference TRBV18 and TRBJ2-4): NAGVMQNPRHLVRRRGQEARLRCSPMKGHSHVYWYRQLPEEGLKFMVYLQKENIIDESGMPKERFSAEFPKEGPSILRIQQVVRGDSAAYFCASSPLGGGNIQYFGAGTRLSVL.

The V gene is TRBV5-1, the J gene TRBJ2-7; D possibly corresponds to TRBD2 (5 bases). The CDR3 consists of 13 residues. Germline CDR1 SGHRS, CDR2 YFSETQ. Trimming removed 7 bases at V and 1 base at J, with 12 bases between. The CDR3 here is CASGLSPSYEQYF. For the CDR3, the DNA is TGCGCCAGCGGACTCTCCCCTTCCTACGAGCAGTACTTC.

The V and J genes are TRBV5-1 and TRBJ2-7, with D unresolved. Looked up from germline, CDR1 is SGHRS and CDR2 is YFSETQ. The CDR3 spans 13 residues. V lost 1 base, J lost 2 bases, and 7 bases lay in between. The CDR3 reads CASSLYSAYEQYF. CDR3 DNA: TGCGCCAGCAGCTTGTACAGTGCCTACGAGCAGTACTTC.

The rearrangement links TRBV19 to TRBJ2-3; 8 bases match TRBD2. After removal of 2 bases from V and 6 bases from J, the junction contained 4 bases not matched to a gene. CDR3 length: 14 residues. CDR1 and CDR2 from the germline V gene are LNHDA and SQIVND (reference sequence). The CDR3 reads CASSILSGSDTQYF. The CDR3 nucleotides read TGTGCCAGTAGTATATTGAGCGGGAGTGATACGCAGTATTTT.

J is TRBJ2-7 and V is TRBV5-1; a possible D gene is TRBD2 (6 bases). This CDR3 region has 15 residues. Trimming cost V 2 bases and J 3 bases, with 15 bases left between them. Germline CDR1 and CDR2: SGHRS and YFSETQ. The CDR3 here is CASSFTGTSNYEQYF. CDR3 sequence (DNA): TGCGCCAGCAGCTTTACCGGGACTTCCAACTACGAGCAGTACTTC.

The genes are TRBV6-1 and TRBJ2-7; 9 positions match TRBD1. The junction had 15 bases not matched to a gene; V was cut back by 4 bases and J by 2 bases. From germline, CDR1 is MNHNS and CDR2 SASEGT. The CDR3 consists of 18 residues. CDR3 nucleotide sequence: TGTGCCAGCAGTGGGGTCCCGGGACAGGGAACCCTCCCCTACGAGCAGTACTTC. Translation gives CASSGVPGQGTLPYEQYF.

This clone was seen a single time. The rearrangement uses TRBV28 and TRBJ2-3, with 11 bases aligning to TRBD2. Germline assignment: CDR1 MDHEN and CDR2 SYDVKM. The CDR3 has 17 residues. The V gene end was trimmed by 5 bases and the J gene end by 1 base; junction bases not matched to a gene: 8. CDR3 DNA sequence: TGTGCCAGCAGTCCTTCCCAGGGACTAGCGGGCACAGATACGCAGTATTTT. This codes for CASSPSQGLAGTDTQYF.

V gene TRBV7-9 combines with J gene TRBJ2-3; D call uncertain. Germline CDR1 SEHNR, CDR2 FQNEAQ (reference sequence). The CDR3 consists of 18 residues. V was clipped by 4 bases and J by 1 base, with 21 bases between them. The CDR3 is CASSSPGLGTPGTDTQYF. The DNA of the CDR3 is TGTGCCAGCAGCTCTCCTGGGCTAGGTACCCCCGGCACAGATACGCAGTATTTT.

The rearrangement uses TRBV4-2 and TRBJ2-3; no definite D call. Germline CDR1 and CDR2: LGHNA and YNFKEQ. The CDR3 runs to 19 residues. Trimming pared 4 bases from V and 1 base from J, leaving 24 bases between. The CDR3 DNA is TGTGCCAGCAGCCCAATATTTAGAGTAGACGCCTCTGGCACAGATACGCAGTATTTT. Its protein product is CASSPIFRVDASGTDTQYF.

The chain links TRBV28 to TRBJ1-1; D perhaps matches TRBD1 (5 bases). The CDR3 is made up of 14 amino acids. Trimming left V 6 bases short and J 4 bases short, with 15 bases between. The V gene's germline CDR1 is MDHEN and CDR2 SYDVKM. CDR3 DNA: TGTGCCAGCAGCTCCCGCGCAGGGTCCACTGAAGCTTTCTTT. Protein: CASSSRAGSTEAFF.

The chain has TRBV9 and TRBJ2-2; 10 nucleotides line up with TRBD2. CDR1 and CDR2 from the germline V gene are SGDLS and YYNGEE. The CDR3 is made up of 17 amino acids. V dropped 0 bases and J dropped 4; count of bases not matched to a gene: 6. The CDR3 DNA reads TGTGCCAGCAGCGTAGTTCTAGCGGGAGCGGGCACCGGGGAGCTGTTTTTT. It encodes CASSVVLAGAGTGELFF.

This clone was seen just once. The J gene is TRBJ2-3, the V gene TRBV7-9; D remains ambiguous. This CDR3 is 13 amino acids long. V was cut by 0 bases and J by 4 bases, with 5 bases left in between. Germline CDR1 is SEHNR and CDR2 is FQNEAQ (reference sequence). CDR3 sequence: CASSLAPADTQYF. The CDR3 bases are TGTGCCAGCAGCTTAGCGCCGGCAGATACGCAGTATTTT.

CDR3 region: CASSVGGWGRSYEQYF. The CDR3 DNA sequence: TGTGCCAGCAGCGTAGGAGGGTGGGGGAGAAGCTACGAGCAGTACTTC. The V call is TRBV9, the J call TRBJ2-7, with D perhaps given as TRBD1 or TRBD2 (5 bases each). CDR3 size: 16 residues. Trimming shortened V by 0 bases and J by 3 bases, and 16 bases separated the two germline ends. Germline V gives CDR1 SGDLS, CDR2 YYNGEE. The entire variable domain, with the rest obtained from reference TRBV9 and TRBJ2-7, is as follows: DSGVTQTPKHLITATGQRVTLRCSPRSGDLSVYWYQQSLDQGLQFLIQYYNGEERAKGNILERFSAQQFPDLHSELNLSSLELGDSALYFCASSVGGWGRSYEQYFGPGTRLTVT.

This clone occurred once. The chain carries TRBV11-2 and TRBJ2-1; 9 bases agree with TRBD2. Trimming at V came to 0 bases and at J to 9 bases, leaving 12 bases not matched to a gene. Germline CDR1 reads SGHAT; CDR2 reads FQNNGV. The CDR3 runs 17 residues. The CDR3 sequence is CASSLDRSSGSSSEQFF. In nucleotides, the CDR3 is TGTGCCAGCAGCTTAGATCGGAGTAGCGGGAGTTCTTCTGAGCAGTTCTTC.

This chain uses TRBV27 with TRBJ2-7; 8 bases map to TRBD1. The CDR3 is made up of 15 amino acids. Germline trimming cut 1 base from V and 5 bases from J; bases unmatched to any gene: 7. Looked up from germline, CDR1 is MNHEY and CDR2 is SMNVEV (reference sequence). CDR3 sequence: CASSLYRQGYDEQYF. The CDR3 DNA is TGTGCCAGCAGTTTATATCGACAGGGGTACGACGAGCAGTACTTC.

The chain carries TRBV30 and TRBJ2-7; 8 positions match TRBD1. This CDR3 region has 13 residues. Germline loops: CDR1 GTSNPN, CDR2 SVGIG (reference sequence). V lost 0 bases, J lost 7 bases, and 5 bases stayed unmatched. CDR3 DNA sequence: TGTGCCTGGAGTGTCTTCAGGGGGCGAGAGCAGTACTTC. This sequence encodes CAWSVFRGREQYF.

This chain uses TRBV7-3 with TRBJ2-1, with TRBD2 matching over 8 bases. CDR3 size: 15 residues. Losses at the gene ends were 5 bases for V and 3 bases for J; bases not matched to a gene: 6. CDR1 is SGHTA and CDR2 is FQGTGA in the germline V gene. CDR3 sequence (DNA): TGTGCCAGCAGCACTTCTAGCGGGCTCTACAATGAGCAGTTCTTC. It yields the protein CASSTSSGLYNEQFF.

This chain uses TRBV30 with TRBJ1-6, with D maybe TRBD1 (5 bases). V was pared by 4 bases and J by 8 bases, with 9 bases between. The CDR3 totals 12 residues. Germline CDR1 GTSNPN, CDR2 SVGIG (reference sequence). This chain's CDR3 is CAWTGFDSPLHF. The CDR3 DNA is TGTGCCTGGACAGGGTTTGATTCACCCCTCCACTTT.

This clone came up a few times. CDR3 protein: CASSPGQLGTEAFF. In DNA, the CDR3 is TGCGCCAGCAGCCCGGGACAACTGGGAACTGAAGCTTTCTTT. This chain uses TRBV5-1 with TRBJ1-1, with D perhaps matching TRBD1 (6 bases). Trimming left V 4 bases short and J 5 bases short, with 15 bases between. This CDR3 contains 14 residues. Germline CDR1 is SGHRS and CDR2 is YFSETQ. The variable domain in full, with the rest retrieved from reference TRBV5-1 and TRBJ1-1, is KAGVTQTPRYLIKTRGQQVTLSCSPISGHRSVSWYQQTPGQGLQFLFEYFSETQRNKGNFPGRFSGRQFSNSRSEMNVSTLELGDSALYLCASSPGQLGTEAFFGQGTRLTVV.

The rearrangement uses TRBV28 and TRBJ1-3; D not certain. CDR1 MDHEN and CDR2 SYDVKM come from the germline V gene. CDR3 length: 17 residues. The ends were cut back, 3 bases at V and 3 bases at J, with 18 bases in the middle. The DNA for the CDR3 is TGTGCCAGCAGTTTGGTGGCAGCTAAGAATCTTGGAAACACCATATATTTT. Encoded protein: CASSLVAAKNLGNTIYF. The complete variable domain, with remaining parts taken from reference TRBV28 and TRBJ1-3, reads DVKVTQSSRYLVKRTGEKVFLECVQDMDHENMFWYRQDPGLGLRLIYFSYDVKMKEKGDIPEGYSVSREKKERFSLILESASTNQTSMYLCASSLVAAKNLGNTIYFGEGSWLTVV.

This chain joins TRBV7-8 and TRBJ2-1; TRBD2 matches at 10 bases. There are 16 residues in the CDR3. V shed 3 bases, J shed 9 bases, and the junction held 11 bases outside the gene matches. The germline V gene has CDR1 SGHVS and CDR2 FQNEAQ. The CDR3 loop reads CASSLLSSGSRGEQFF. The CDR3 DNA sequence: TGTGCCAGCAGCTTGCTATCTAGCGGGAGTAGGGGTGAGCAGTTCTTC.

The chain has TRBV11-3 and TRBJ2-3; D perhaps matches TRBD1 (6 bases). This CDR3 has 15 residues. Per germline, CDR1 SGHNT and CDR2 YENEEA. Trimming removed 4 bases at V and 5 bases at J, with 16 bases between. The CDR3 loop is CASSSGRQGQDTQYF. The DNA of the CDR3 is TGTGCCAGCAGCTCCGGAAGGCAGGGGCAAGATACGCAGTATTTT.

CDR3 residues: CASSVLAGGTDTQYF. CDR3 nucleotide sequence: TGTGCCAGCAGTGTACTAGCGGGAGGCACAGATACGCAGTATTTT. The chain is built from TRBV2 and TRBJ2-3, with TRBD2 matching over 11 bases. CDR3 size: 15 residues. V trimming: 4 bases; J trimming: 1 base; junction bases outside the gene matches: 1. Germline V gene sequence: CDR1 SNHLY, CDR2 FYNNEI. Full variable domain (missing parts from reference TRBV2 and TRBJ2-3): EPEVTQTPSHQVTQMGQEVILRCVPISNHLYFYWYRQILGQKVEFLVSFYNNEISEKSEIFDDQFSVERPDGSNFTLKIRSTKLEDSAMYFCASSVLAGGTDTQYFGPGTRLTVL.

V usage is TRBV6-5 and J usage is TRBJ2-4; D might be TRBD1 (7 bases). This CDR3 spans 14 amino acids. CDR1 is MNHEY, CDR2 SVGAGI, per germline. The ends were cut back, 4 bases at V and 6 bases at J, with 13 bases in the middle. The CDR3 here is CASSSPGGRNIQYF. The CDR3 nucleotides are TGTGCCAGCAGTTCGCCAGGGGGGAGAAACATTCAGTACTTC.

The chain is built from TRBV5-1 and TRBJ2-3; the match to TRBD2 covers 11 bases. The germline CDR1 and CDR2 sequences are SGHRS and YFSETQ. After removal of 4 bases from V and 2 bases from J, the junction contained 6 bases not matched to a gene. This CDR3 has 16 residues. CDR3 protein: CASSALTSGATDTQYF. CDR3 bases: TGCGCCAGCAGCGCCCTGACTAGCGGGGCCACAGATACGCAGTATTTT.

This rearrangement joins TRBV7-9 to TRBJ1-1; 9 positions agree with TRBD1. There are 16 residues in the CDR3. Germline V gene data show CDR1 as SEHNR and CDR2 as FQNEAQ (reference sequence). Trimming at V came to 5 bases and at J to 3 bases, leaving 10 bases not matched to a gene. As DNA, the CDR3 is TGTGCCAGCAGCGGACGAAACAGGGGGCTGGACACTGAAGCTTTCTTT. Residues: CASSGRNRGLDTEAFF.

The rearrangement uses TRBV28 and TRBJ2-6; D is possibly TRBD2 (5 bases). The CDR3 sequence is 15 residues long. Trimming removed 7 bases from V and 4 bases from J, with 14 bases in between. Per germline, CDR1 MDHEN and CDR2 SYDVKM. CDR3 amino acids: CASTGGSGGANVLTF. The CDR3, as DNA: TGTGCCAGCACCGGCGGGTCTGGAGGGGCCAACGTCCTGACTTTC.